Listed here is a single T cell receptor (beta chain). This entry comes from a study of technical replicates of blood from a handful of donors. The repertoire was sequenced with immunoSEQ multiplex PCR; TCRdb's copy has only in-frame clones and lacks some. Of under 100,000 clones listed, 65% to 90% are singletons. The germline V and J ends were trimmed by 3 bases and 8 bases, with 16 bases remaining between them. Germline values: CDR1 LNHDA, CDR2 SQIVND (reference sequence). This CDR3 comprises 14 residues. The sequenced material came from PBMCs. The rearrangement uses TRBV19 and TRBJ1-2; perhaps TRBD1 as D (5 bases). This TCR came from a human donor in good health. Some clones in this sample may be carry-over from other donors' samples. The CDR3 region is CASSIGGIYEGYTF. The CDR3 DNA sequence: TGTGCCAGTAGTATCGGGGGTATATACGAGGGCTACACCTTC. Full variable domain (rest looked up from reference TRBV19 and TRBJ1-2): DGGITQSPKYLFRKEGQNVTLSCEQNLNHDAMYWYRQDPGQGLRLIYYSQIVNDFQKGDIAEGYSVSREKKESFPLTVTSAQKNPTAFYLCASSIGGIYEGYTFGSGTRLTVV.